This TCR beta chain is from a study of vaccination effects on CD4 cells after COVID-19. The germline gives CDR1 SGHVS, CDR2 FQNEAQ. The V end was cut by 3 bases, the J end by 5 bases, with 13 bases between. The CDR3 runs to 14 residues. Investigators separated out CD4+ T cells once around 11 days of culture had passed. Each participant received a vaccine that was either BNT162b2 or mRNA-1273, given as two doses. The table came from immunoSEQ multiplex PCR; TCRdb's copy has only in-frame clones and leaves some out. The data hold about 66,000 clones, with 70% to 80% observed a single time. This clone was seen a few times. Its specificity is unknown.

This sequence originates from a human donor who received a COVID-19 vaccine. The sequences come from CD4+ T cells from PBMCs cultured without peptide, collected after COVID-19 vaccination. The chain carries TRBV7-8 and TRBJ1-1; maybe TRBD1 (6 bases). The CDR3 sequence: CASSLLQGKTEAFF. In DNA, the CDR3 is TGTGCCAGCAGCTTGTTACAGGGAAAGACTGAAGCTTTCTTT.